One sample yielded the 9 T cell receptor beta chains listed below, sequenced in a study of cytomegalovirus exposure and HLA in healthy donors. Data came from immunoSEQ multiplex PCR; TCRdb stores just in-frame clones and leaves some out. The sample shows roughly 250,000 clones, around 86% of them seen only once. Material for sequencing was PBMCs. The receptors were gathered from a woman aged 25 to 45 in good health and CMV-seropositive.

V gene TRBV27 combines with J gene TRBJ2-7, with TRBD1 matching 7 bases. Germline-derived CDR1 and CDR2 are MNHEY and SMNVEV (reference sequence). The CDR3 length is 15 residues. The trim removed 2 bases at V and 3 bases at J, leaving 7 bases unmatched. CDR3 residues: CASSLASTGDYEQYF. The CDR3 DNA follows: TGTGCCAGCAGTTTAGCCTCTACAGGGGACTACGAGCAGTACTTC.

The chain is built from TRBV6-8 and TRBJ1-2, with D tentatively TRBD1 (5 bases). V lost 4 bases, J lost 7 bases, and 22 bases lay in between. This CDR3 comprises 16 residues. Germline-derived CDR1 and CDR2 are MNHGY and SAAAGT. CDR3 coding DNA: TGTGCCAGCAGTTCCCGGGGGTTTCAGGCCGAATGTGGCTACACCTTC. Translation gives CASSSRGFQAECGYTF.

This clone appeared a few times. Here the CDR3 reads CAILLARPYEQYF. The DNA of the CDR3 is TGTGCCATCCTTCTAGCGCGACCCTACGAGCAGTACTTC. The chain is built from TRBV2 and TRBJ2-7; a possible D gene is TRBD2 (6 bases). Germline V lookup: CDR1 SNHLY, CDR2 FYNNEI. The V end was cut by 10 bases, the J end by 2 bases, with 15 bases between. This CDR3 comprises 13 residues.

DNA for the CDR3: TGTGCCAGCAGCTTATTAAATCAGCCCCAGCATTTT. Its translation is CASSLLNQPQHF. The chain joins TRBV7-8 to TRBJ1-5, with no clear D. The ends were cut back, 2 bases at V and 4 bases at J, with 3 bases in the middle. CDR3 length: 12 residues. Germline V gene data show CDR1 as SGHVS and CDR2 as FQNEAQ.

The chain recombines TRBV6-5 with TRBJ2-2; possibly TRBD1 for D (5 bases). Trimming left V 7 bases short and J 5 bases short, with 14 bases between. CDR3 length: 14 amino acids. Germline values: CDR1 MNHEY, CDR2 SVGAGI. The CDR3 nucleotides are TGTGCCAGCACCAGGACAAGGAGTACCGGGGAGCTGTTTTTT. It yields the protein CASTRTRSTGELFF.

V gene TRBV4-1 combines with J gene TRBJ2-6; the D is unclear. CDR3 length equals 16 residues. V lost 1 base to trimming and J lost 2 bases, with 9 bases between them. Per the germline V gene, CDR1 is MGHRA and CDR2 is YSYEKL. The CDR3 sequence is CASSQGAGTGANVLTF. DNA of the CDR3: TGCGCCAGCAGCCAAGGGGCAGGAACTGGGGCCAACGTCCTGACTTTC.

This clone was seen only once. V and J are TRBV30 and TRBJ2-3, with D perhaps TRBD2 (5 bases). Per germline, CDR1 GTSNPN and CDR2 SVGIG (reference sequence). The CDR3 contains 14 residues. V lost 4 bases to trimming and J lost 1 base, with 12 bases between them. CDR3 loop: CAWTTGGGTDTQYF. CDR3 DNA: TGTGCCTGGACCACCGGAGGAGGCACAGATACGCAGTATTTT.

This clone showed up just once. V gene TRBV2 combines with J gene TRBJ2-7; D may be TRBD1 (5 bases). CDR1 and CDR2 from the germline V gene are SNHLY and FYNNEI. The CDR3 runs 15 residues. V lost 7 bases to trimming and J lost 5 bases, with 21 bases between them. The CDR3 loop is CASTDRGGVGNEQYF. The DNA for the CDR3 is TGTGCCAGCACCGATAGGGGTGGGGTGGGGAACGAGCAGTACTTC.

This CDR3 is CASSSGLRTDTQYF. In DNA, the CDR3 is TGTGCCAGCAGCTCGGGACTCCGAACAGATACGCAGTATTTT. The rearrangement links TRBV13 to TRBJ2-3; D may be TRBD2 (6 bases). V lost 4 bases and J 3 bases, leaving 11 bases between the germline ends. CDR1 is PRHDT, CDR2 FYEKMQ, per germline (reference sequence). This CDR3 contains 14 residues.